Listed below are T cell receptor beta chains from one sample, sequenced in a study of memory CD4+ T cells and cytomegalovirus serostatus. Generated by immunoSEQ multiplex PCR, the TCRdb table keeps only in-frame clones and is missing some. In the table there are more than 55,000 clones, around 86% of which are singletons. Sequenced: memory CD4+ T cells from blood. These receptors all stem from an adult in good health and CMV-seronegative. Both conserved end residues are part of each CDR3. Each record gives: clone size, V gene, D gene, J gene, CDR3 protein, CDR3 DNA. D genes are given only for firm matches. Only some rows state a clone size, as once, few, many or a class for expanded clones.

-	TRBV7-9	-	TRBJ2-1	CASSIGQTNNEQFF	TGTGCCAGCAGTATCGGACAGACCAACAATGAACAGTTCTTC
-	TRBV5-5	-	TRBJ1-1	CASSSGPNTEAFF	TGTGCCAGCAGCAGTGGGCCGAACACTGAAGCTTTCTTT
-	TRBV19	TRBD1	TRBJ1-6	CASSSSGGQAFNSPLHF	TGTGCCAGTAGCTCCTCCGGGGGACAGGCGTTTAATTCACCCCTCCACTTT
-	TRBV7-6	-	TRBJ2-7	CASSLVRGEQYF	TGTGCCAGCAGCTTAGTCCGAGGCGAGCAGTACTTC
few	TRBV6-5	-	TRBJ1-6	CASREDSARRSLHF	TGTGCCAGCAGAGAGGACAGCGCCCGCCGGTCCCTCCACTTT
-	TRBV11-2	-	TRBJ1-3	CASSSGPGGNTIYF	TGTGCCAGCAGCTCTGGGCCGGGTGGAAACACCATATATTTT
few	TRBV6-5	-	TRBJ1-5	CASSSQGRVGQPQHF	TGTGCCAGCAGTTCCCAGGGGAGGGTGGGGCAGCCCCAGCATTTT
once	TRBV5-4	TRBD1	TRBJ2-1	CASSSGTGGYNEQFF	TGTGCCAGCAGCTCGGGGACAGGGGGCTACAATGAGCAGTTCTTC
few	TRBV7-8	-	TRBJ2-7	CASSPPAQPPYEQYF	TGTGCCAGCAGCCCTCCTGCCCAACCCCCCTACGAGCAGTACTTC
-	TRBV7-2	-	TRBJ1-6	CASSLANSPLHF	TGTGCCAGCAGCTTAGCTAATTCACCCCTCCACTTT
-	TRBV10-3	-	TRBJ2-7	CAIKKDSSSSYEQYF	TGTGCCATCAAGAAGGACTCTTCGAGCTCCTACGAGCAGTACTTC
-	TRBV11-3	TRBD1	TRBJ2-7	CASSPRQGREQYF	TGTGCCAGCAGCCCCCGACAGGGACGCGAGCAGTACTTC
-	TRBV11-2	-	TRBJ2-2	CASSWTLPNTGELFF	TGTGCCAGCAGCTGGACCCTCCCGAACACCGGGGAGCTGTTTTTT
-	TRBV4-1	-	TRBJ2-7	CASSHGTGPYEQYF	TGCGCCAGCAGCCACGGGACCGGACCCTACGAGCAGTACTTC
-	TRBV2	TRBD2	TRBJ2-3	CASSEVSGKTTDTQYF	TGTGCCAGCAGTGAAGTGAGCGGGAAGACGACAGATACGCAGTATTTT
-	TRBV5-1	-	TRBJ1-2	CASSLDWGANYGYTF	TGCGCCAGCAGCTTGGATTGGGGTGCTAACTATGGCTACACCTTC
-	TRBV19	-	TRBJ1-2	CASSITLNYGYTF	TGTGCCAGTAGTATAACCCTAAACTATGGCTACACCTTC
-	TRBV2	-	TRBJ1-4	CASSDQATNEKLFF	TGTGCCAGCAGTGACCAGGCAACTAATGAAAAACTGTTTTTT
once	TRBV6-1	-	TRBJ2-1	CASRDRGGLTNEQFF	TGTGCCAGCAGGGACCGAGGAGGCCTTACTAATGAGCAGTTCTTC
-	TRBV27	-	TRBJ2-5	CASSLRARDRSQETQYF	TGTGCCAGCAGTTTACGGGCTCGGGACCGCTCCCAAGAGACCCAGTACTTC
once	TRBV7-3	-	TRBJ1-2	CASSADGGAYGYTF	TGTGCCAGCAGCGCCGATGGGGGCGCGTACGGCTACACCTTC
-	TRBV7-8	-	TRBJ1-1	CASSLGGSDNAEAFF	TGTGCCAGCAGCTTAGGAGGGTCAGACAACGCTGAAGCTTTCTTT
-	TRBV29-1	-	TRBJ1-2	CSVLPTGGYGYTF	TGCAGCGTTCTTCCTACAGGAGGCTATGGCTACACCTTC
-	TRBV5-1	-	TRBJ1-2	CASSPGTAEGALYGYTF	TGCGCCAGCAGCCCCGGGACCGCTGAGGGCGCCCTCTATGGCTACACCTTC
-	TRBV2	-	TRBJ1-4	CASSEQGREKLFF	TGTGCCAGCAGTGAACAGGGTCGGGAAAAACTGTTTTTT
-	TRBV10-3	TRBD1	TRBJ1-5	CAISDTGDGQPQHF	TGTGCCATCAGCGATACAGGGGATGGTCAGCCCCAGCATTTT
once	TRBV15	-	TRBJ1-5	CATSNRNQPQHF	TGTGCCACCAGCAACAGGAATCAGCCCCAGCATTTT
-	TRBV6-4	TRBD2	TRBJ2-2	CASSASGDTGELFF	TGTGCCAGCAGTGCTAGCGGGGACACCGGGGAGCTGTTTTTT
-	TRBV5-8	-	TRBJ1-1	CASSRGPFDTEAFF	TGTGCCAGCAGCCGGGGGCCGTTCGACACTGAAGCTTTCTTT
-	TRBV18	-	TRBJ2-4	CASSPGGRGLAKNIQYF	TGTGCCAGCTCACCCGGGGGTCGAGGGTTAGCCAAAAACATTCAGTACTTC